These 25 T cell receptor beta chains were sequenced from one sample in a study of human T cells and chemical hapten exposure. Each CDR3 protein gets one entry after TCRdb re-called the RACE reads with MiXCR. This sample has 87,000 or so distinct CDR3 sequences, with roughly a tenth found just once. Time point: pre-sensitization, week 0. The treatment denotes: therapeutic diphenylcyclopropenone sensitization with weekly scalp DPC. The sequenced sample was whole blood, obtained in connection with sensitization to the hapten diphenylcyclopropenone (DPC). All receptors derive from a woman in her forties with alopecia areata. Some clones in this sample may be carry-over from other donors' samples.

This clonotype appeared many times. The V and J genes are TRBV11-2 and TRBJ1-1; maybe TRBD1 (6 bases). The CDR3 loop spans 13 amino acids. V was shortened by 5 bases and J by 11 bases, with 18 bases between the two germline ends. CDR1 is SGHAT, CDR2 FQNNGV, per germline. Written as DNA, the CDR3 is TGTGCCAGCAGCCTCAGTACAGGGTTGGTCGCTTTCTTT. Translating gives CASSLSTGLVAFF.

The V gene is TRBV7-6, the J gene TRBJ2-5, with no clear D. This CDR3 has 12 amino acids. V was pared by 4 bases and J by 0 bases, with 3 bases between. The germline V gene encodes CDR1 SGHVS and CDR2 FNYEAQ. In DNA form, the CDR3 reads TGTGCCAGCAGCTCGTACCAAGAGACCCAGTACTTC. It specifies CASSSYQETQYF.

This clonotype was seen more than once but under ten times. The chain has TRBV5-1 and TRBJ2-1; 11 positions agree with TRBD2. The CDR3 consists of 16 residues. In germline, CDR1 is SGHRS, CDR2 YFSETQ. Trimming at V came to 4 bases and at J to 7 bases, leaving 10 bases not matched to a gene. The CDR3 sequence is CASSPSIAGGRNEQFF. In DNA form, the CDR3 reads TGCGCCAGCAGCCCAAGTATAGCGGGGGGGCGTAATGAGCAGTTCTTC.

This clonotype was found a few times. The chain has TRBV7-2 and TRBJ1-1, with a tentative D call TRBD1 (5 bases). V shed 3 bases and J shed 3 bases, with 17 bases lying between them. CDR1 and CDR2 from the germline V gene are SGHTA and FQGNSA. This CDR3 has 16 amino acids. For the CDR3, the DNA is TGTGCCAGCAGCTTGAGAGGGGCAACCGTTGACACTGAAGCTTTCTTT. It codes for CASSLRGATVDTEAFF.

This clonotype was recorded at least ten times. The CDR3 sequence is CASSPQGGPGYGYTF. The DNA of the CDR3 is TGTGCCAGCTCACCACAGGGTGGGCCTGGCTATGGCTACACCTTC. The V and J genes are TRBV18 and TRBJ1-2; D gene ambiguous. This CDR3 contains 15 residues. Germline CDR1 is KGHSH and CDR2 is LQKENI. V lost 1 base and J 4 bases, leaving 13 bases between the germline ends.

The V gene is TRBV11-3, the J gene TRBJ2-4, with D perhaps matching TRBD1 or TRBD2 (5 bases each). The CDR3 length is 13 residues. The V and J ends lost 4 bases and 8 bases respectively, with 12 bases between them. Germline-derived CDR1 and CDR2 are SGHNT and YENEEA. CDR3 in DNA: TGTGCCAGCAGCTCCTGGGACCGGGACATTCAGTACTTC. Translating gives CASSSWDRDIQYF.

This clonotype showed up just a few times. The chain is built from TRBV12-3 or TRBV12-4 and TRBJ1-2; TRBD1 might be the D (6 bases). V shed 5 bases and J shed 5 bases, with 15 bases lying between them. The CDR3 covers 14 residues. The CDR3 region has the DNA TGTGCCAGCAGTCAGAATACAGGGAGGTATGGCTACACCTTC. Its protein product is CASSQNTGRYGYTF.

This clonotype was detected ten times or more. The rearrangement uses TRBV28 and TRBJ2-1; D is undetermined. Germline CDR1 and CDR2: MDHEN and SYDVKM. The V end was cut by 1 base, the J end by 11 bases, with 9 bases between. The CDR3 consists of 12 residues. The CDR3 reads CASSLYSQKQFF. CDR3 coding DNA: TGTGCCAGCAGTTTATATTCCCAAAAGCAGTTCTTC.

The table lists this clonotype with a few counts. The V gene is TRBV18, the J gene TRBJ2-5, with TRBD1 as a possible D gene (6 bases). The CDR3 extends over 14 amino acids. Trimming stripped 3 bases from V and 2 bases from J, with 10 bases between. CDR1 and CDR2 (germline): KGHSH, LQKENI. CDR3 DNA: TGTGCCAGCTCACCGACCGGACAGCAAGAGACCCAGTACTTC. Protein product: CASSPTGQQETQYF.

The V call is TRBV2, the J call TRBJ2-4; 8 bases map to TRBD1. This CDR3 is built from 17 residues. Germline CDR1 SNHLY, CDR2 FYNNEI. The trim removed 6 bases at V and 8 bases at J, leaving 18 bases unmatched. Written as DNA, the CDR3 is TGTGCCAGCAGGGGCCAAAGGACAGGGACCCTTGCAGACATTCAGTACTTC. Protein: CASRGQRTGTLADIQYF.

The chain employs TRBV6-1 and TRBJ2-1; possibly TRBD2 for D (5 bases). The CDR3 extends over 13 amino acids. V dropped 7 bases and J dropped 9 bases, with 16 bases sitting between them. Germline V gene data show CDR1 as MNHNS and CDR2 as SASEGT. CDR3 sequence reads: CASILAFNGEQFF. CDR3 DNA sequence: TGTGCCAGCATCCTAGCATTCAATGGTGAGCAGTTCTTC.

This clonotype was detected ten times or more. J is TRBJ2-4 and V is TRBV7-8; TRBD1 aligns across 10 bases. The V segment lost 1 base and the J segment 8 bases; nucleotides outside the gene matches: 11. From germline, CDR1 is SGHVS and CDR2 FQNEAQ. The CDR3 spans 17 residues. The CDR3 region has the DNA TGTGCCAGCAGCTTAGTCGACAGGGGGCTGCGATCGGACATTCAGTACTTC. Residues: CASSLVDRGLRSDIQYF.

This clonotype was picked up a small number of times. The rearrangement joins TRBV5-1 to TRBJ2-7; weak D call: TRBD2 (6 bases). The V gene's germline CDR1 is SGHRS and CDR2 YFSETQ. V lost 3 bases to trimming and J lost 2 bases, with 18 bases between them. The CDR3 has 16 residues. This chain's CDR3 is CASSSGLFRPTYEQYF. In DNA form, the CDR3 reads TGCGCCAGCAGCTCGGGACTGTTCCGACCTACCTACGAGCAGTACTTC.

This clonotype was picked up many times. The chain links TRBV4-1 to TRBJ1-2, with D uncertain. The germline V gene has CDR1 MGHRA and CDR2 YSYEKL. The CDR3 is made up of 14 amino acids. Trimming shortened V by 0 bases and J by 4 bases, and 9 bases separated the two germline ends. CDR3 bases: TGCGCCAGCAGCCAAGATGAGGGCGGCTATGGCTACACCTTC. Translated, it gives CASSQDEGGYGYTF.

V usage is TRBV6-6 and J usage is TRBJ1-5, with TRBD1 identical over 10 bases. After removal of 6 bases from V and 2 bases from J, the junction contained 10 bases not matched to a gene. The germline V gene encodes CDR1 MNHNY and CDR2 SVGAGI (reference sequence). CDR3 size: 17 residues. CDR3 region: CASRLGTGAGGNQPQHF. The DNA for the CDR3 is TGTGCCAGCAGACTCGGGACAGGGGCTGGGGGCAATCAGCCCCAGCATTTT.

The V and J genes are TRBV20-1 and TRBJ2-7; D unclear. Germline V CDR1 and CDR2: DFQATT, SNEGSKA (reference sequence). Trimming took 4 bases from V and 5 from J, leaving 6 bases between them. The CDR3 sequence is 10 residues long. The DNA of the CDR3 is TGCAGTGCTACTGGGGACGAGCAGTACTTC. Its protein is CSATGDEQYF.

The gene calls are TRBV18 and TRBJ2-3; D unclear. The CDR3 consists of 13 residues. Trimming stripped 5 bases from V and 2 bases from J, with 8 bases between. Germline values: CDR1 KGHSH, CDR2 LQKENI. DNA for the CDR3: TGTGCCAGCTCAAGCGCGAACACAGATACGCAGTATTTT. This sequence encodes CASSSANTDTQYF.

This clonotype was picked up many times. The chain uses TRBV7-9 and TRBJ1-5, with D possibly matching TRBD1 (6 bases). Germline V lookup: CDR1 SEHNR, CDR2 FQNEAQ (reference sequence). V was pared by 0 bases and J by 1 base, with 13 bases between. The CDR3 runs to 17 residues. The chain's CDR3 is CASSLATGGLSNQPQHF. The DNA for the CDR3 is TGTGCCAGCAGCTTAGCGACAGGCGGCTTAAGCAATCAGCCCCAGCATTTT.

In this sample, this clonotype turned up many times. The rearrangement links TRBV12-3 or TRBV12-4 to TRBJ1-5; D might be TRBD1 (6 bases). The CDR3 consists of 15 residues. The ends were cut back, 1 base at V and 6 bases at J, with 13 bases in the middle. The CDR3 sequence: CASSLGGGPGQPQHF. CDR3 DNA sequence: TGTGCCAGCAGTTTAGGTGGGGGGCCTGGTCAGCCCCAGCATTTT.

In the case of this clonotype: A single base separates this from a much larger clone, so it may be a read error. CDR3: CPTGGQGEETQYF. CDR3 coding DNA: TGTCCCACCGGCGGACAGGGGGAAGAGACCCAGTACTTC. The chain links TRBV24-1 to TRBJ2-5, with TRBD1 matching over 10 bases. Germline CDR1 reads KGHDR; CDR2 reads SFDVKD. The CDR3 covers 13 residues.

Comment on this clonotype: This could be a read error, since a much larger clone is one nucleotide away. J is TRBJ2-1 and V is TRBV28; 9 bases agree with TRBD2. The CDR3 is made up of 16 amino acids. Germline V gives CDR1 MDHEN, CDR2 SYDVKM. The CDR3: CASSLLAGRSCNEQFF. CDR3 coding DNA: TGTGCCAGCAGCCTTCTAGCGGGGCGCTCCTGCAATGAGCAGTTCTTC.

This clonotype was observed many times. The rearrangement links TRBV18 to TRBJ2-7; 7 nucleotides line up with TRBD1. The germline V gene encodes CDR1 KGHSH and CDR2 LQKENI. Unmatched junction bases numbered 12, after V lost 4 bases and J lost 3 bases. The CDR3 loop spans 16 amino acids. CDR3: CASSQRGDRSVYEQYF. DNA for the CDR3: TGTGCCAGCTCACAACGAGGGGACAGATCGGTCTACGAGCAGTACTTC.

The V and J genes are TRBV12-3 or TRBV12-4 and TRBJ1-1, with unresolved D. This CDR3 region has 14 residues. V dropped 5 bases and J dropped 3 bases, with 13 bases sitting between them. DNA for the CDR3: TGTGCCAGCAGTCCGCCCGGGTTGGACACTGAAGCTTTCTTT. Translated: CASSPPGLDTEAFF.

This clonotype was found a few times. A junction boundary mismatches the germline segment, possibly from a read error. The V and J genes are TRBV3-1 and TRBJ1-2; D gene uncertain. In germline, CDR1 is LGHDT, CDR2 YNNKEL (reference sequence). The CDR3 sequence is 15 residues long. In DNA, the CDR3 is TGTGCCAGCAGCCCGGGCCAACCCAGCCACTATGGCCACACCTTC. Its protein is CASSPGQPSHYGHTF.

The J gene is TRBJ2-2, the V gene TRBV7-6; TRBD2 agrees at 11 bases. Per the germline V gene, CDR1 is SGHVS and CDR2 is FNYEAQ. CDR3 length equals 18 residues. V lost 1 base and J lost 0; bases outside the gene matches: 4. The CDR3 sequence is CASSLELAGAANTGELFF. CDR3 nucleotides: TGTGCCAGCAGCTTAGAACTAGCGGGGGCCGCGAACACCGGGGAGCTGTTTTTT.